Presented here are 17 T cell receptor beta chains from one specimen sequenced in a study of blood T cell repertoires in COVID-19. Sequencing was performed with immunoSEQ multiplex PCR; in TCRdb, only in-frame clones are kept and a portion is missing. The sample includes about 120,000 clones, 70% to 75% of them seen just once. Sequenced material: peripheral blood. All receptors come from a man aged 55 to 70 with acute or convalescent COVID-19.

In this sample, this clone turned up a few times. V usage is TRBV28 and J usage is TRBJ2-3, with 7 bases lining up with TRBD2. CDR3 length equals 16 residues. V gave up 5 bases and J gave up 5 bases; unmatched junction bases: 13. CDR1 and CDR2 from the germline V gene are MDHEN and SYDVKM. The CDR3 nucleotides are TGTGCCAGCAGTCTTGGGGCTAGCGGTGCGGGAGATACGCAGTATTTT. It codes for CASSLGASGAGDTQYF.

The chain couples TRBV4-1 to TRBJ2-7; D call uncertain. Germline V lookup: CDR1 MGHRA, CDR2 YSYEKL. V lost 1 base, J lost 2 bases, and 3 bases lay in between. CDR3 length: 12 residues. CDR3 nucleotide sequence: TGCGCCAGCAGCCAAGGGCCCTACGAGCAGTACTTC. This gives the protein CASSQGPYEQYF.

The rearrangement uses TRBV12-3 or TRBV12-4 and TRBJ1-1, with D possibly matching TRBD1 (6 bases). Trimming took off 5 bases at V and 11 bases at J, with 15 bases between the two ends. The CDR3 runs to 12 residues. The CDR3 here is CASSPLQGRAFF. DNA of the CDR3: TGTGCCAGCAGTCCTTTACAGGGCCGGGCTTTCTTT.

This chain connects TRBV2 to TRBJ2-6; TRBD1 matches at 10 bases. CDR1 is SNHLY, CDR2 FYNNEI, per germline. The CDR3 contains 17 residues. V was clipped by 6 bases and J by 2 bases; unmatched bases: 7. The CDR3 DNA reads as TGTGCCAGCAGCCCGGACAGGGGGGGAACTGGGGCCAACGTCCTGACTTTC. Translation gives CASSPDRGGTGANVLTF.

This clone has ten or more counts. The rearrangement uses TRBV7-8 and TRBJ1-1; maybe TRBD1 (5 bases). Looked up from germline, CDR1 is SGHVS and CDR2 is FQNEAQ. V lost 2 bases and J lost 7, with 14 bases in between. The CDR3 is 14 residues long. CDR3 DNA sequence: TGTGCCAGCAGCTTATTGGGGAGGGGAAATGAAGCTTTCTTT. This gives the protein CASSLLGRGNEAFF.

The CDR3 DNA follows: TGCGCCAGCAGCAAAGACGGAGAGGTACTCAATGAGCAGTTCTTC. Translation: CASSKDGEVLNEQFF. The chain is built from TRBV5-1 and TRBJ2-1, with no clear D. Trimming cost V 4 bases and J 6 bases, with 17 bases left between them. The CDR3 totals 15 residues. In germline, CDR1 is SGHRS, CDR2 YFSETQ.

The CDR3 DNA sequence: TGTGCCAGCAGCTTATTGACAGGGGGAGGTGAAAAACTGTTTTTT. Encoded protein: CASSLLTGGGEKLFF. The chain couples TRBV7-8 to TRBJ1-4; 9 bases match TRBD1. The length of the CDR3 is 15 residues. After removal of 2 bases from V and 7 bases from J, the junction contained 5 bases not matched to a gene. Per germline, CDR1 SGHVS and CDR2 FQNEAQ.

The chain employs TRBV10-3 and TRBJ2-6; D is possibly TRBD1 (6 bases). The CDR3 length is 13 residues. Germline CDR1 and CDR2: ENHRY and SYGVKD. V lost 10 bases to trimming and J lost 2 bases, with 9 bases between them. CDR3 sequence reads: CATGVAGANVLTF. The CDR3 nucleotides read TGTGCCACAGGGGTCGCTGGGGCCAACGTCCTGACTTTC.

The rearrangement links TRBV6-2 or TRBV6-3 to TRBJ1-2; 7 nucleotides agree with TRBD1. The CDR3 loop spans 17 amino acids. J was trimmed by 5 bases and V by 6 bases; bases with no gene match: 18. Germline CDR1 reads MNHEY; CDR2 reads SVGEGT. CDR3 nucleotides: TGTGCCAGCAGCAAACTAAAAATAGACAGGGATGGGTATGGCTACACCTTC. This translates into CASSKLKIDRDGYGYTF.

This clone was recorded once. The chain recombines TRBV5-6 with TRBJ1-2; 7 bases are a match to TRBD1. The V gene end was trimmed by 6 bases and the J gene end by 2 bases; junction bases not matched to a gene: 10. The germline CDR1 and CDR2 sequences are SGHDT and YYEEEE. The CDR3 contains 15 residues. The CDR3 spells CASTLTTGPNYGYTF. The CDR3 DNA follows: TGTGCCAGCACCTTAACGACAGGGCCGAACTATGGCTACACCTTC.

This clone was seen just once. V is TRBV4-2 and J is TRBJ2-2, with a weak D call TRBD2 (5 bases). This CDR3 region has 16 residues. Looked up from germline, CDR1 is LGHNA and CDR2 is YNFKEQ. V was shortened by 5 bases and J by 0 bases, with 13 bases between the two germline ends. Here the CDR3 reads CASSNHLASNTGELFF. CDR3 coding DNA: TGTGCCAGCAGCAATCATTTAGCGTCGAACACCGGGGAGCTGTTTTTT.

The chain is built from TRBV9 and TRBJ1-6; D may be TRBD1 (5 bases). This CDR3 region has 14 residues. The V end lost 0 bases, the J end lost 8 bases, and 9 bases lay between the germline ends. CDR1 and CDR2 (germline): SGDLS, YYNGEE. CDR3 nucleotide sequence: TGTGCCAGCAGCGTAGAGGTCAGGGATTCACCCCTCCACTTT. This gives the protein CASSVEVRDSPLHF.

This clone came up once. DNA for the CDR3: TGTGCCATCAGGCCGGGGACAGGGGCGTCCTATGGCTACACCTTC. Amino acid sequence: CAIRPGTGASYGYTF. This chain joins TRBV10-3 and TRBJ1-2; TRBD1 matches at 10 bases. This CDR3 has 15 residues. CDR1 is ENHRY, CDR2 SYGVKD, per germline. Trimming took 6 bases from V and 4 from J; bases not matched to a gene: 8.

The chain links TRBV9 to TRBJ2-7, with a possible D match to TRBD2 (5 bases). Germline CDR1 SGDLS, CDR2 YYNGEE. The CDR3 is 13 residues long. Trimming stripped 4 bases from V and 1 base from J, with 9 bases between. The CDR3 reads CASSHGVSYEQYF. The CDR3 region has the DNA TGTGCCAGCAGCCACGGGGTTTCCTACGAGCAGTACTTC. The whole variable domain, filled in from reference TRBV9 and TRBJ2-7, reads DSGVTQTPKHLITATGQRVTLRCSPRSGDLSVYWYQQSLDQGLQFLIQYYNGEERAKGNILERFSAQQFPDLHSELNLSSLELGDSALYFCASSHGVSYEQYFGPGTRLTVT.

The rearrangement joins TRBV4-1 to TRBJ2-3, with 12 bases identical to TRBD2. The CDR3 totals 16 residues. Looked up from germline, CDR1 is MGHRA and CDR2 is YSYEKL. J was trimmed by 5 bases and V by 4 bases; bases with no gene match: 7. Here the CDR3 reads CASSPRTSGALDTQYF. The CDR3 nucleotides read TGCGCCAGCAGCCCCCGGACTAGCGGGGCCTTAGATACGCAGTATTTT.

This clone was observed a few times. The chain links TRBV19 to TRBJ2-7; no firm D call. Germline CDR1 is LNHDA and CDR2 is SQIVND (reference sequence). This CDR3 has 15 residues. V was pared by 3 bases and J by 1 base, with 13 bases between. This CDR3 reads CASSIRQASSYEQYF. The CDR3 region has the DNA TGTGCCAGTAGTATCAGGCAGGCCTCTTCCTACGAGCAGTACTTC.

The chain couples TRBV20-1 to TRBJ2-5, with a weak D call TRBD2 (5 bases). With 6 bases removed from V and 5 bases from J, the gap between germline ends came to 10 bases. The CDR3 has 11 residues. The germline CDR1 and CDR2 sequences are DFQATT and SNEGSKA (reference sequence). The CDR3 DNA sequence: TGCAGTGCGGGTAGAGGGGAGACCCAGTACTTC. Its protein product is CSAGRGETQYF.